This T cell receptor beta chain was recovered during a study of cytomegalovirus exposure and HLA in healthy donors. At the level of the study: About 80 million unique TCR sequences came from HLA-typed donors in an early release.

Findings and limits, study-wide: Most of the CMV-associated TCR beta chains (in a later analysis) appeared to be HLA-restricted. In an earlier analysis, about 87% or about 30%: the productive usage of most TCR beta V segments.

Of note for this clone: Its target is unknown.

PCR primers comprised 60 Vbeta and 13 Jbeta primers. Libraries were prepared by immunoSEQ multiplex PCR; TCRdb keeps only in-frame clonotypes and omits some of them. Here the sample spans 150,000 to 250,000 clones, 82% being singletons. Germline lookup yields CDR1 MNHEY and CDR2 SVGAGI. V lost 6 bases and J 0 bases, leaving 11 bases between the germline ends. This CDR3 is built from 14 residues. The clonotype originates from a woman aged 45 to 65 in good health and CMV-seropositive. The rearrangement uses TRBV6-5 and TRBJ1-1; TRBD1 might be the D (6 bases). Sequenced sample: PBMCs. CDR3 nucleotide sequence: TGTGCCAGCAGCCCCGGGACACTGAACACTGAAGCTTTCTTT. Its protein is CASSPGTLNTEAFF.